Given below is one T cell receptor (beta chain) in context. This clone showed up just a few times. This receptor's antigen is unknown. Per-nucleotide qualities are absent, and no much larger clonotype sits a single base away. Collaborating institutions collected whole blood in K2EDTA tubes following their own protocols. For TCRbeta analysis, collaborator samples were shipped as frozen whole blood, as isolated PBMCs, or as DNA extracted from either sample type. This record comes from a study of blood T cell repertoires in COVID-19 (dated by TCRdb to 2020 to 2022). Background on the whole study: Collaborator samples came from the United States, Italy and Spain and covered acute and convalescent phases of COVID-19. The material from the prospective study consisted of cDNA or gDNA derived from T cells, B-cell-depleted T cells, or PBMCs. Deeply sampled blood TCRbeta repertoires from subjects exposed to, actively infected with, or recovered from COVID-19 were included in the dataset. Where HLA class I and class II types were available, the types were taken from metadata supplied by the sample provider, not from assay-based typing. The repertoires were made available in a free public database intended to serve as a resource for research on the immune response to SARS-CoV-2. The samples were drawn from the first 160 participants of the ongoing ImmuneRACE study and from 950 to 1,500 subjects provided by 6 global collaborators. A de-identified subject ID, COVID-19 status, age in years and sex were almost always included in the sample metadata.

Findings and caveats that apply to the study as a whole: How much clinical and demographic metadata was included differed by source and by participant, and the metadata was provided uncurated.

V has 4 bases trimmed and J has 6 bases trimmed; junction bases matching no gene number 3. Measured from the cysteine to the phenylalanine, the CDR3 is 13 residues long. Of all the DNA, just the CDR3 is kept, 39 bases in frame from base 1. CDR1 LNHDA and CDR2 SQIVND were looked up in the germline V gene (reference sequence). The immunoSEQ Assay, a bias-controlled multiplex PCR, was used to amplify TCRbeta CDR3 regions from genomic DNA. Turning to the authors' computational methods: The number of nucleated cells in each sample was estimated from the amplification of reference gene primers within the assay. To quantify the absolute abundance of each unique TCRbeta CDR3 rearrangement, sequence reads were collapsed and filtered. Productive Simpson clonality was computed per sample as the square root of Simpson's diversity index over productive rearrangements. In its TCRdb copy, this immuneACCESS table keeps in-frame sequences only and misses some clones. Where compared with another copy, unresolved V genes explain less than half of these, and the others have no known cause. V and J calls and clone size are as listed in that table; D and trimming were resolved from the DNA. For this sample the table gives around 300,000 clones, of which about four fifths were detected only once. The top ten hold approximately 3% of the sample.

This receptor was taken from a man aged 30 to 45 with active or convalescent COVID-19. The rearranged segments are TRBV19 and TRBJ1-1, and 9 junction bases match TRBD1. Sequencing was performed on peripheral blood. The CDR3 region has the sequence CASSTRQGAEAFF. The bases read TGTGCCAGTAGTACCCGACAGGGGGCTGAAGCTTTCTTT.